This passage covers 18 T cell receptor beta chains from one sample sequenced in a study of vaccination effects on CD4 cells after COVID-19. TCRdb's copy holds only in-frame clones and misses some; the assay was immunoSEQ multiplex PCR. This sample has some 22,000 clones, with roughly 73% found just once. Their antigens are not known. Before sequencing took place, the ViraFEST assay used viral peptide pools to expand antigen-specific CD4+ T cells. The culture ran for approximately 10 days, and then CD4+ T cells were isolated. Nucleocapsid antibodies were negative in the vaccine recipients, who had never had SARS-CoV-2 infection. The sample here was CD4+ T cells from PBMCs cultured with SARS-CoV-2 spike peptides, taken before COVID-19 vaccination. Every receptor here comes from a human donor who received a COVID-19 vaccine.

This clone was counted a few times. The rearrangement joins TRBV19 to TRBJ2-3; 12 nucleotides align to TRBD2. Trimming cost V 5 bases and J 4 bases; bases outside gene matches: 4. The V gene's germline CDR1 is LNHDA and CDR2 SQIVND (reference sequence). CDR3 size: 15 residues. The CDR3 region is CASSPSGGGSDTQYF. The CDR3 coding sequence is TGTGCCAGTAGTCCTAGCGGGGGGGGGTCAGATACGCAGTATTTT.

The chain combines TRBV13 with TRBJ2-3, with D hard to call. The CDR3 contains 15 residues. Deletions cut 0 bases from V and 3 bases from J, with 10 bases between. Germline V gene data show CDR1 as PRHDT and CDR2 as FYEKMQ (reference sequence). The CDR3 bases are TGTGCCAGCAGCTTAGGAGCTAGTGGTACAGATACGCAGTATTTT. This sequence encodes CASSLGASGTDTQYF.

The chain is built from TRBV19 and TRBJ2-1, with TRBD2 identical over 7 bases. Germline CDR1 is LNHDA and CDR2 is SQIVND (reference sequence). CDR3 length: 16 amino acids. Unmatched junction bases numbered 13, after V lost 7 bases and J lost 4 bases. Written as DNA, the CDR3 is TGTGCCAGTATGGCTAGCGGTCTTGCAACTTACAATGAGCAGTTCTTC. Translated: CASMASGLATYNEQFF. Complete variable domain (other parts from reference TRBV19 and TRBJ2-1): DGGITQSPKYLFRKEGQNVTLSCEQNLNHDAMYWYRQDPGQGLRLIYYSQIVNDFQKGDIAEGYSVSREKKESFPLTVTSAQKNPTAFYLCASMASGLATYNEQFFGPGTRLTVL.

The genes are TRBV7-9 and TRBJ2-5; TRBD2 aligns across 13 bases. The CDR3 sequence is 16 residues long. V shed 5 bases and J 2 bases; nucleotides not matched to a gene: 5. Germline values: CDR1 SEHNR, CDR2 FQNEAQ (reference sequence). CDR3 sequence reads: CASSPLAGGLQETQYF. The CDR3 DNA is TGTGCCAGCAGCCCACTAGCGGGAGGGTTGCAAGAGACCCAGTACTTC.

The rearrangement joins TRBV9 to TRBJ2-4; possibly TRBD1 or TRBD2 for D (5 bases each). The V end lost 3 bases, the J end lost 2 bases, and 18 bases lay between the germline ends. The CDR3 runs 17 residues. CDR1 SGDLS and CDR2 YYNGEE come from the germline V gene. CDR3 amino acids: CASSDPGWTGTKNIQYF. The CDR3 nucleotides read TGTGCCAGCAGCGATCCAGGGTGGACGGGGACCAAAAACATTCAGTACTTC.

The rearrangement uses TRBV2 and TRBJ2-5; TRBD2 might be the D (6 bases). Trimming shortened V by 6 bases and J by 14 bases, and 16 bases separated the two germline ends. The germline V gene has CDR1 SNHLY and CDR2 FYNNEI. This CDR3 is 11 amino acids long. The DNA of the CDR3 is TGTGCCAGCAGCGCCGGGACTGAGGGATACTTC. The encoded protein is CASSAGTEGYF.

The chain couples TRBV27 to TRBJ2-7; D is possibly TRBD2 (7 bases). CDR1 and CDR2 (germline): MNHEY, SMNVEV (reference sequence). This CDR3 is 15 amino acids long. V was pared by 2 bases and J by 4 bases, with 15 bases between. CDR3 bases: TGTGCCAGCAGTTTAGGCGGGGGCGTAGGGTACGAGCAGTACTTC. This gives the protein CASSLGGGVGYEQYF.

This chain uses TRBV7-7 with TRBJ2-1; 11 nucleotides line up with TRBD2. The junction had 5 bases not matched to a gene; V was cut back by 5 bases and J by 5 bases. CDR1 is SSHAT and CDR2 is FNYEAQ in the germline V gene (reference sequence). CDR3 length: 15 amino acids. CDR3 sequence: CASSRRLAGNNEQFF. CDR3 DNA sequence: TGTGCCAGCAGCCGGCGACTAGCGGGGAACAATGAGCAGTTCTTC.

This rearrangement joins TRBV9 to TRBJ2-5; D call uncertain. Germline-derived CDR1 and CDR2 are SGDLS and YYNGEE. Trimming pared 4 bases from V and 5 bases from J, leaving 12 bases between. The CDR3 is made up of 13 amino acids. The CDR3 nucleotides read TGTGCCAGCAGCCGTGGGGTACCGGAGACCCAGTACTTC. It is translated as CASSRGVPETQYF.

The chain recombines TRBV15 with TRBJ1-6; D may be TRBD1 (6 bases). V lost 5 bases, J lost 5 bases, and 10 bases lay in between. The CDR3 loop spans 14 amino acids. The germline CDR1 and CDR2 sequences are LNHNV and YYDKDF (reference sequence). CDR3 sequence: CATSLQGDNSPLHF. In DNA, the CDR3 is TGTGCCACCAGCCTACAGGGTGATAATTCACCCCTCCACTTT.

This rearrangement joins TRBV3-1 (or the pseudogene TRBV3-2) to TRBJ2-5; possibly TRBD1 for D (6 bases). Trimming shortened V by 1 base and J by 1 base, and 10 bases separated the two germline ends. The CDR3 extends over 15 amino acids. Germline CDR1 and CDR2: LGHDT and YNNKEL (reference sequence). CDR3 sequence: CASSQGRGGQETQYF. CDR3 nucleotide sequence: TGTGCCAGCAGCCAAGGTAGAGGGGGCCAAGAGACCCAGTACTTC.

The chain carries TRBV5-1 and TRBJ1-5, with TRBD1 matching 8 bases. The CDR3 runs 15 residues. Germline CDR1 SGHRS, CDR2 YFSETQ. J lost 6 bases, V lost 4 bases, and 9 bases had no gene match. This CDR3 is CASSEGTGRGQPQHF. CDR3 nucleotides: TGCGCCAGCAGCGAGGGGACAGGAAGGGGTCAGCCCCAGCATTTT.

This clone was observed a handful of times. The CDR3 is CASTTGNTIYF. DNA of the CDR3: TGTGCCAGCACAACTGGAAACACCATATATTTT. The V and J genes are TRBV3-1 (or the pseudogene TRBV3-2) and TRBJ1-3, with D unclear. There are 11 residues in the CDR3. V dropped 7 bases and J dropped 2 bases, with 3 bases sitting between them. The germline gives CDR1 LGHDT, CDR2 YNNKEL (reference sequence).

The chain joins TRBV6-2 or TRBV6-3 to TRBJ2-1; unclear D gene. Trimming removed 3 bases from V and 0 bases from J, with 15 bases in between. Germline V gene sequence: CDR1 MNHEY, CDR2 SVGEGT. This CDR3 is built from 17 residues. The CDR3 sequence is CASSYNPGFPSYNEQFF. CDR3 nucleotides: TGTGCCAGCAGTTATAATCCGGGCTTCCCCTCCTACAATGAGCAGTTCTTC.

CDR3: CASSYSRDPNGQPQHF. In DNA, the CDR3 is TGTGCCAGCAGTTACTCGAGGGACCCTAACGGTCAGCCCCAGCATTTT. V usage is TRBV6-5 and J usage is TRBJ1-5, with a weak D call TRBD1 (5 bases). Germline V gene lookup returns CDR1 MNHEY and CDR2 SVGAGI. V lost 0 bases and J 6 bases, leaving 15 bases between the germline ends. CDR3 length: 16 amino acids.

This rearrangement joins TRBV28 to TRBJ2-7; tentatively, D is TRBD2 (6 bases). The CDR3 contains 16 residues. Trimming left V 5 bases short and J 3 bases short, with 20 bases between. The germline V gene has CDR1 MDHEN and CDR2 SYDVKM. Written as DNA, the CDR3 is TGTGCCAGCAGTACAATTATTGCTAGGAGGGGCTACGAGCAGTACTTC. Translation: CASSTIIARRGYEQYF.

The rearrangement links TRBV6-2 or TRBV6-3 to TRBJ1-1; the D is unclear. This CDR3 is 14 amino acids long. Germline V gives CDR1 MNHEY, CDR2 SVGEGT. Trimming took off 2 bases at V and 1 base at J, with 8 bases between the two ends. CDR3 sequence: CASSYGRGNTEAFF. DNA of the CDR3: TGTGCCAGCAGTTACGGGCGGGGGAACACTGAAGCTTTCTTT.

This clone was observed a few times. J is TRBJ2-7 and V is TRBV7-8, with 10 bases aligning to TRBD2. The CDR3 is 20 residues long. Trimming took 2 bases from V and 0 from J; bases not matched to a gene: 16. CDR1 is SGHVS and CDR2 is FQNEAQ in the germline V gene. The CDR3 protein is CASSLSQWVAGGPLSYEQYF. In nucleotides, the CDR3 is TGTGCCAGCAGCTTATCTCAGTGGGTAGCGGGAGGTCCTCTCTCCTACGAGCAGTACTTC. Complete variable domain (other parts from reference TRBV7-8 and TRBJ2-7): GAGVSQSPRYKVAKRGQDVALRCDPISGHVSLFWYQQALGQGPEFLTYFQNEAQLDKSGLPSDRFFAERPEGSVSTLKIQRTQQEDSAVYLCASSLSQWVAGGPLSYEQYFGPGTRLTVT.